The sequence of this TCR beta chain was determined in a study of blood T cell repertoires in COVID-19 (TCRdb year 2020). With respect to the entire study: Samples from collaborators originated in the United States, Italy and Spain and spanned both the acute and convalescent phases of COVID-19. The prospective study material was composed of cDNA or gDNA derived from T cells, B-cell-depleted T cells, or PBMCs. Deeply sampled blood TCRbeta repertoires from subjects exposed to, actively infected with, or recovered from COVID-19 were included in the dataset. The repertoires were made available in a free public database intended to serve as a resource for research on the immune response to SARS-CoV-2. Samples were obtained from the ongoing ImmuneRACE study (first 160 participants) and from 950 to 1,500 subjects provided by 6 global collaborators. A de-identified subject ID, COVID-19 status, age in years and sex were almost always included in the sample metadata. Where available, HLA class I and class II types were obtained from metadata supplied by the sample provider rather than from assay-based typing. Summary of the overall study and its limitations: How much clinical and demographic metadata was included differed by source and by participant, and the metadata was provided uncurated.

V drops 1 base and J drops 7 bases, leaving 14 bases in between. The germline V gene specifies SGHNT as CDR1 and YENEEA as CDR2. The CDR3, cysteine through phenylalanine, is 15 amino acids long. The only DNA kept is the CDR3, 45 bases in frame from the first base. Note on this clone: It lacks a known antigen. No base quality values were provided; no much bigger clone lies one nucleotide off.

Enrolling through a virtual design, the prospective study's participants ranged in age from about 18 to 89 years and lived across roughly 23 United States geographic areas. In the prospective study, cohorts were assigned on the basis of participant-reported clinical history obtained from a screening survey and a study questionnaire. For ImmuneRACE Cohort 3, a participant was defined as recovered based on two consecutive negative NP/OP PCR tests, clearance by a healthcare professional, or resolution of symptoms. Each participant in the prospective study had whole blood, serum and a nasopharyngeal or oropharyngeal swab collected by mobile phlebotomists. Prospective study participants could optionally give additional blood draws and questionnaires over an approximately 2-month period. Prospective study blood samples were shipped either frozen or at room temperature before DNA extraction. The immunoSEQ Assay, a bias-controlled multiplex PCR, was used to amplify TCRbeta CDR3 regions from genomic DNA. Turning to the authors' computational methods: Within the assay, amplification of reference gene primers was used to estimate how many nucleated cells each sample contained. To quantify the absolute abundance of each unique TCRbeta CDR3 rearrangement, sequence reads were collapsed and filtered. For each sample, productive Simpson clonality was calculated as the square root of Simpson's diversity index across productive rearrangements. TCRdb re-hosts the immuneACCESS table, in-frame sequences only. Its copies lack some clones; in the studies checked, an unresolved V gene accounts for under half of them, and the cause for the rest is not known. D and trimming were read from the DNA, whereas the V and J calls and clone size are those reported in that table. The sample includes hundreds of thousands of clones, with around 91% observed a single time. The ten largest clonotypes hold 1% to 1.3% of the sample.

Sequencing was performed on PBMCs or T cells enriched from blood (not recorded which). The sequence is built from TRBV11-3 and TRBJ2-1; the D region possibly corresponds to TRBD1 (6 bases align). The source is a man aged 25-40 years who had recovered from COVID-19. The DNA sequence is TGTGCCAGCAGCTTAGGGGCAGGGGTGGGTAATGAGCAGTTCTTC. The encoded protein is CASSLGAGVGNEQFF.